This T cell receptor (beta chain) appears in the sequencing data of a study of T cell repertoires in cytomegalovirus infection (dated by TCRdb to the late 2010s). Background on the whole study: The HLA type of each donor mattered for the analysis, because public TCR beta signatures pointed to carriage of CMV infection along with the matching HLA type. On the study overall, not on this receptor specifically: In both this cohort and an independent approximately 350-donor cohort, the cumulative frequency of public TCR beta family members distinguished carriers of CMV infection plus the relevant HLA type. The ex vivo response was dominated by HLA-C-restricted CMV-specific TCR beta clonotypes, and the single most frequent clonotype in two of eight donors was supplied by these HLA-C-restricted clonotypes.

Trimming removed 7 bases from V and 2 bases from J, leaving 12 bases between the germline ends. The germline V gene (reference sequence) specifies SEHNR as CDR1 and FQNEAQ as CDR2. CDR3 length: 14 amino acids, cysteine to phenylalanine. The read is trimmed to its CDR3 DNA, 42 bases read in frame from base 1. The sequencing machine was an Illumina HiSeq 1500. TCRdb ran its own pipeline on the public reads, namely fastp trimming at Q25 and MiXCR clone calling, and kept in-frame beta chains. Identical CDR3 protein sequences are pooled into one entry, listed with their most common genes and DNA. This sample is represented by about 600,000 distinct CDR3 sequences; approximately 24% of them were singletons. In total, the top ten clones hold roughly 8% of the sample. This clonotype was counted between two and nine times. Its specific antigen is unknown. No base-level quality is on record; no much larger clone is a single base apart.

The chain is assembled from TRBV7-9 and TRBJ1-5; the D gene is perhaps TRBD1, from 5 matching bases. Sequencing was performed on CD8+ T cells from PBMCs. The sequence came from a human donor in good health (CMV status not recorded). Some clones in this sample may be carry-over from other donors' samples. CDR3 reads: CASKAGAGNQPQHF. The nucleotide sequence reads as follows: TGTGCCAGCAAGGCCGGGGCAGGCAATCAGCCCCAGCATTTT.